Reported below is one T cell receptor beta chain. The target antigen is unknown. This specimen comes from a study of CD8+CD57+ T cells in acquired aplastic anemia. Regarding the study as a whole: Overlap between patients and controls comprised roughly 28 CD8+ CDR3 sequences.

The study profiled TCR beta VDJ and CDR3 using genomic DNA as template. TCRdb reanalysed the reads using MiXCR and keeps one entry per CDR3 protein. The sample records some 140,000 distinct CDR3 sequences, more than 35% being singletons. This CDR3 region has 13 residues. CDR1 ENHRY and CDR2 SYGVKD come from the germline V gene. V was cut by 10 bases and J by 10 bases, with 22 bases left in between. The clonotype was recovered from a human donor in good health, serving as a control. The chain joins TRBV10-3 to TRBJ1-1; D is possibly TRBD1 (5 bases). Sequencing was performed on sorted CD4+, CD8+, or CD8+CD57+ T cells (not recorded which) from PBMCs. The CDR3 coding sequence is TGTGCCAGCAGCCGACCGCTAGCGGGGGGAGCTTTCTTT. Protein sequence: CASSRPLAGGAFF.